Below, 15 T cell receptor beta chains from the same sample are listed, as sequenced in a study of blood T cells in healthy people across ages. The use of a sample-barcoded 5' primer and a J-beta primer mix characterized a second PCR of roughly 6 to 11 cycles. TCRdb re-called the 5' RACE reads with MiXCR, one entry per CDR3 protein. This table holds hundreds of thousands of distinct CDR3 sequences, about 42% found once. Sequenced sample: blood. Receptors were obtained from a man aged 60 to 69 in good health.

This clonotype was recorded a few times. V gene TRBV4-3 combines with J gene TRBJ2-1; TRBD2 matches at 13 bases. V lost 0 bases, J lost 14 bases, and 7 bases stayed unmatched. CDR3 length: 15 amino acids. CDR1 is LGHNA, CDR2 YSLEER, per germline. CDR3 in DNA: TGCGCCAGCAGCCAAGAGCCGGGACTAGCGGGGCCTGAGTTCTTC. Translating gives CASSQEPGLAGPEFF.

This chain joins TRBV9 and TRBJ2-3, with TRBD1 matching over 10 bases. The CDR3 is 16 residues long. Germline values: CDR1 SGDLS, CDR2 YYNGEE. The J segment lost 2 bases and the V segment lost 7 bases, leaving 10 bases of the junction unmatched. CDR3 residues: CASSSLGTGVTDTQYF. CDR3 DNA sequence: TGTGCCAGCTCCTCCCTGGGGACAGGGGTCACAGATACGCAGTATTTT.

CDR3 amino acids: CASSAYSGTSGGETQYF. CDR3 DNA sequence: TGTGCCAGCAGCGCCTATTCCGGGACTAGCGGCGGGGAGACCCAGTACTTC. The chain combines TRBV11-3 with TRBJ2-7; 11 nucleotides line up with TRBD2. Gene TRBJ2-5 matches the end of the DNA better, so the J call may be wrong. The CDR3 is 17 residues long. Germline V gene sequence: CDR1 SGHNT, CDR2 YENEEA.

The CDR3 region is CASSESSRAPGYGYTF. The DNA of the CDR3 is TGTGCCAGCAGTGAATCCTCACGGGCGCCTGGCTATGGCTACACCTTC. The V call is TRBV2, the J call TRBJ1-2; D is unclear. Germline V lookup: CDR1 SNHLY, CDR2 FYNNEI. Trimming shortened V by 2 bases and J by 4 bases, and 17 bases separated the two germline ends. This CDR3 has 16 amino acids.

V is TRBV28 and J is TRBJ1-2; perhaps TRBD1 as D (6 bases). CDR1 is MDHEN, CDR2 SYDVKM, per germline. V lost 5 bases and J lost 3, with 16 bases in between. This CDR3 region has 15 residues. CDR3: CASSLGYRDHYGYTF. DNA of the CDR3: TGTGCCAGCAGTCTGGGGTACAGGGACCACTATGGCTACACCTTC.

This rearrangement joins TRBV5-1 to TRBJ2-5, with D possibly being TRBD1 or TRBD2 (6 bases each). Per germline, CDR1 SGHRS and CDR2 YFSETQ. The CDR3 runs to 14 residues. Trimming took off 4 bases at V and 11 bases at J, with 21 bases between the two ends. The CDR3 spells CASSRPEGVDEQYF. DNA of the CDR3: TGCGCCAGCAGCCGGCCGGAGGGGGTGGATGAGCAGTACTTC.

The chain couples TRBV7-2 to TRBJ1-3; D ambiguous. The ends were cut back, 3 bases at V and 0 bases at J, with 3 bases in the middle. CDR1 and CDR2 from the germline V gene are SGHTA and FQGNSA. The CDR3 totals 13 residues. The CDR3 region is CASSLSSGNTIYF. The CDR3 DNA sequence: TGTGCCAGCAGCTTGAGCTCTGGAAACACCATATATTTT.

This chain connects TRBV18 to TRBJ1-5; tentative D call: TRBD1 (6 bases). The CDR3 runs 13 residues. Germline CDR1 is KGHSH and CDR2 is LQKENI. The V and J ends lost 6 bases and 10 bases respectively, with 16 bases between them. CDR3 DNA: TGTGCCAGCTCGCCTGGGACACCTTCTCCCCAGCATTTT. It encodes CASSPGTPSPQHF.

In its sample, this clonotype was seen a few times. This chain joins TRBV27 and TRBJ2-2; D remains ambiguous. Germline values: CDR1 MNHEY, CDR2 SMNVEV (reference sequence). Trimming removed 3 bases at V and 0 bases at J, with 8 bases between. The CDR3 extends over 15 amino acids. The CDR3, as DNA: TGTGCCAGCAGTTTTGAGGCGGCGAACACCGGGGAGCTGTTTTTT. It translates to CASSFEAANTGELFF.

The chain couples TRBV24-1 to TRBJ2-5, with D possibly being TRBD1 (6 bases). The germline gives CDR1 KGHDR, CDR2 SFDVKD. The CDR3 runs to 16 residues. Trimming took 4 bases from V and 11 from J, leaving 25 bases between them. CDR3 DNA: TGTGCCACCAGTGACTCAACACAGGGTATAGGCAATGAGCAGTACTTC. Amino acids: CATSDSTQGIGNEQYF.

The chain has TRBV6-6 and TRBJ2-1, with TRBD1 matching over 8 bases. The J call may be wrong; the DNA end is better matched by TRBJ2-7. The CDR3 covers 16 residues. Germline V gene sequence: CDR1 MNHNY, CDR2 SVGAGI (reference sequence). CDR3 nucleotides: TGTGCCAGCAGTCGCGGACAGGGTAAGAACTACAATGAGCAGTACTTC. It codes for CASSRGQGKNYNEQYF.

The chain links TRBV6-2 or TRBV6-3 to TRBJ2-5; D may be TRBD2 (6 bases). Germline values: CDR1 MNHEY, CDR2 SVGEGT. Trimming cost V 2 bases and J 11 bases, with 21 bases left between them. The CDR3 is 15 amino acids. CDR3 sequence: CASSYDGGAYNEQYF. As DNA, the CDR3 is TGTGCCAGCAGTTACGATGGCGGGGCCTACAATGAGCAGTACTTC.

This clonotype has more than one count but fewer than ten. This chain links TRBV18 with TRBJ2-1; 9 bases agree with TRBD2. The CDR3 is 15 residues long. In germline, CDR1 is KGHSH, CDR2 LQKENI. V shed 3 bases and J 8 bases; nucleotides not matched to a gene: 8. CDR3 coding DNA: TGTGCCAGCTCACCCAGCGGGGGGCCTTTGGATGAGCAGTTCTTC. This gives the protein CASSPSGGPLDEQFF.

This clonotype appeared many times. The J gene is TRBJ2-7, the V gene TRBV7-2; 7 bases agree with TRBD2. In germline, CDR1 is SGHTA, CDR2 FQGNSA. The CDR3 is made up of 14 amino acids. The trim removed 5 bases at V and 1 base at J, leaving 5 bases unmatched. CDR3 region: CASSQSSGSYEQYF. The DNA of the CDR3 is TGTGCCAGCAGCCAAAGTAGCGGGTCCTACGAGCAGTACTTC.

The sample holds a few counts of this clonotype. V gene TRBV7-8 combines with J gene TRBJ2-7, with D perhaps matching TRBD2 (5 bases). Germline V lookup: CDR1 SGHVS, CDR2 FQNEAQ. Trimming cost V 6 bases and J 2 bases, with 14 bases left between them. The CDR3 consists of 14 residues. The CDR3, as DNA: TGTGCCAGCAGGCCCCGAGGGCGGACCTACGAGCAGTACTTC. Translated: CASRPRGRTYEQYF.